This record covers a single T cell receptor (beta chain). The target antigen is unknown. The sample originates from a study of OX40 agonist ivuxolimab in advanced cancers. Whole-study context: Among those enrolled, mean age was roughly 62 years (range about 23 to 79) and about 81% were male. Previous treatment with anti-PD-1, anti-PD-L1 or anti-CTLA-4 therapy was allowed; less than 45% had received some. Study results and limitations: Averaged across samples, CD8+ T cells carried more expanded clones than CD4+ did. The study observed clonal expansion of CD4+ and CD8+ blood T cells by week 6 at 0.1 to 3.0 mg/kg.

The assay was immunoSEQ multiplex PCR, and TCRdb's table has in-frame clones only and misses some. The sample lists some 66,000 clones, approximately 80% seen once, with roughly 5% in the top ten. The ends lost 5 bases at V and 8 bases at J; junction bases unmatched: 5. The CDR3 covers 14 residues. Germline CDR1 is SNHLY and CDR2 is FYNNEI. The sequence was obtained from an adult with an advanced solid tumor such as melanoma, head and neck, liver or kidney cancer. The sample was CD4+ or CD8+ T cells sorted from blood, taken in a trial of the OX40 agonist ivuxolimab. The V call is TRBV2, the J call TRBJ1-4; 10 nucleotides match TRBD1. The CDR3 bases are TGTGCCAGCAGTCGGGACAGGGGAGGGGAAAAACTGTTTTTT. It codes for CASSRDRGGEKLFF.